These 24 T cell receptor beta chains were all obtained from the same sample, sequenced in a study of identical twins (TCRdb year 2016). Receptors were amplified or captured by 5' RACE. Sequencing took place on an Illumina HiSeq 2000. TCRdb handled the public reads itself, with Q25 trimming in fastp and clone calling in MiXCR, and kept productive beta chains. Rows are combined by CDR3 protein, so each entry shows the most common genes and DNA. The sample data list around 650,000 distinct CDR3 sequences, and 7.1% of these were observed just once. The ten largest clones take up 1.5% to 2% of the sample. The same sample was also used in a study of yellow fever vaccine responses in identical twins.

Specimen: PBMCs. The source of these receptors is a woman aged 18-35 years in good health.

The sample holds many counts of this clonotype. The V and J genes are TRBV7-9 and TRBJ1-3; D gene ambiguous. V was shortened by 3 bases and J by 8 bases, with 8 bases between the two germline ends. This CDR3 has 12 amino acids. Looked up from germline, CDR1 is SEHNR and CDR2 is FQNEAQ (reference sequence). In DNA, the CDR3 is TGTGCCAGCAGCTTTAACGAAGACACCATATATTTT. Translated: CASSFNEDTIYF.

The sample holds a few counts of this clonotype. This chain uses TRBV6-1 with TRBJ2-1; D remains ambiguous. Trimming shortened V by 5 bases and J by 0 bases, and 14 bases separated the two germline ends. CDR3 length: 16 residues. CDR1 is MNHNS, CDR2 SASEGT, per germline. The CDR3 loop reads CASSPAGIGSYNEQFF. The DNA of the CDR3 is TGTGCCAGCAGTCCGGCCGGAATCGGCTCCTACAATGAGCAGTTCTTC.

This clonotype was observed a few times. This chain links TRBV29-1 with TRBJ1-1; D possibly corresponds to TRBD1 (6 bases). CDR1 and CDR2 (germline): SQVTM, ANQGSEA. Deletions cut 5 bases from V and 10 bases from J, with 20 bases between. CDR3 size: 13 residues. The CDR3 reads CSVLTSPGEAAFF. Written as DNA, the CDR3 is TGCAGCGTTCTCACCTCCCCAGGGGAGGCAGCTTTCTTT.

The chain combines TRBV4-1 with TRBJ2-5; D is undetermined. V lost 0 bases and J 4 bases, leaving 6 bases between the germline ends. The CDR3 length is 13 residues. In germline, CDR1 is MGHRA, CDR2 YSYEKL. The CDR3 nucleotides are TGCGCCAGCAGCCAAGAGAGGTTAGAGACCCAGTACTTC. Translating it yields CASSQERLETQYF.

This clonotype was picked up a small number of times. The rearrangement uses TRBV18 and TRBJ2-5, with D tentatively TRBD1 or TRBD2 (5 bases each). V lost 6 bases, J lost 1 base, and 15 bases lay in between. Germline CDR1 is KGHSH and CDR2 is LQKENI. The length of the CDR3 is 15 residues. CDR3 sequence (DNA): TGTGCCAGCTCCCAGAATTCAGGGACCCAAGAGACCCAGTACTTC. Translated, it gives CASSQNSGTQETQYF.

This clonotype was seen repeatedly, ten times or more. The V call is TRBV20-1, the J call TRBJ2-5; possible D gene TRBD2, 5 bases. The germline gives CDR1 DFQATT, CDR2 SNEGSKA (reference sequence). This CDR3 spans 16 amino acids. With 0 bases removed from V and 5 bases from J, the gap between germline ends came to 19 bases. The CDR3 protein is CSARDEGLARTETQYF. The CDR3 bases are TGCAGTGCTAGAGATGAGGGCCTAGCCAGGACCGAGACCCAGTACTTC.

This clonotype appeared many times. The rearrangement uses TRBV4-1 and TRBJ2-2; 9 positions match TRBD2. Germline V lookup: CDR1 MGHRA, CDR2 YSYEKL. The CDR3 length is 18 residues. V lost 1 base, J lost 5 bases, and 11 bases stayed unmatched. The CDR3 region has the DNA TGCGCCAGCAGCCAAGGGACTGCGGGAGGGATAACTACCGGGGAGCTGTTTTTT. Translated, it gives CASSQGTAGGITTGELFF.

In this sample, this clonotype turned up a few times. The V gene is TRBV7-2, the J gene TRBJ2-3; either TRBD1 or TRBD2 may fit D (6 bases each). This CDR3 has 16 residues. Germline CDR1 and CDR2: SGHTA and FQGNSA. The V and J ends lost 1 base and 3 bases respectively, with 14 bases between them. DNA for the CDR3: TGTGCCAGCAGCTTAGTCCGGGGGCTCAGGACAGATACGCAGTATTTT. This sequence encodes CASSLVRGLRTDTQYF.

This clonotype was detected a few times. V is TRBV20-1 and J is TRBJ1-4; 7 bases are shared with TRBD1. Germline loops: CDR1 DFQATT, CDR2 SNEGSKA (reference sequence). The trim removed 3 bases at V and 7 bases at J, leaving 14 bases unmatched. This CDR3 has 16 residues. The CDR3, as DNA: TGCAGTGCTAGGAGTACGACAGGGACGCGGAGTGAAAAACTGTTTTTT. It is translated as CSARSTTGTRSEKLFF.

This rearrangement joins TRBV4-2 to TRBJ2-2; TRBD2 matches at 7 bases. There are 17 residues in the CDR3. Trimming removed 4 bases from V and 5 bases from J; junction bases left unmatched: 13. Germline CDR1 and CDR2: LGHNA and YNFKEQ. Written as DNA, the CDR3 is TGTGCCAGCAGCCTAGAGGTTCGGCGGGGGAGTACCGGGGAGCTGTTTTTT. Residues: CASSLEVRRGSTGELFF.

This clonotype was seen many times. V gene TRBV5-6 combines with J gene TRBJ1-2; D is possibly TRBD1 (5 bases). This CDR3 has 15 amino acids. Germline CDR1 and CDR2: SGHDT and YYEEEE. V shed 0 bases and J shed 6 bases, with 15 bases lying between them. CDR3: CASSLGQGVYNGYTF. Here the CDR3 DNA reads TGTGCCAGCAGCTTGGGGCAGGGCGTATACAATGGCTACACCTTC.

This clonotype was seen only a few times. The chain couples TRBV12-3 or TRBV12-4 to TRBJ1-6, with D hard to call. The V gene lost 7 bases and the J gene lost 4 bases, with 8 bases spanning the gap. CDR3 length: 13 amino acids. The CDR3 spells CASTPEYNSPLHF. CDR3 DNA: TGTGCCAGCACCCCGGAGTATAATTCACCCCTCCACTTT.

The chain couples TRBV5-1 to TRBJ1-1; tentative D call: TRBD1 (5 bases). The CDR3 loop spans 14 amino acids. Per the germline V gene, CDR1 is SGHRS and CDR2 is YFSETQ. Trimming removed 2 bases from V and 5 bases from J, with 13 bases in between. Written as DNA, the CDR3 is TGCGCCAGCAGCTTAGACAGCGGGGTGACTGAAGCTTTCTTT. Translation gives CASSLDSGVTEAFF.

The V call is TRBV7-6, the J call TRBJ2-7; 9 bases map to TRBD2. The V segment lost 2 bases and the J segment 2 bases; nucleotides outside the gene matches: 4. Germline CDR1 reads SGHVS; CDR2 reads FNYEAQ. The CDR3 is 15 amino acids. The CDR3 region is CASSLSSGATYEQYF. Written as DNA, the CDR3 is TGTGCCAGCAGCTTATCTAGCGGGGCGACCTACGAGCAGTACTTC. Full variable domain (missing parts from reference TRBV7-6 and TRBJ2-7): GAGVSQSPRYKVTKRGQDVALRCDPISGHVSLYWYRQALGQGPEFLTYFNYEAQQDKSGLPNDRFSAERPEGSISTLTIQRTEQRDSAMYRCASSLSSGATYEQYFGPGTRLTVT.

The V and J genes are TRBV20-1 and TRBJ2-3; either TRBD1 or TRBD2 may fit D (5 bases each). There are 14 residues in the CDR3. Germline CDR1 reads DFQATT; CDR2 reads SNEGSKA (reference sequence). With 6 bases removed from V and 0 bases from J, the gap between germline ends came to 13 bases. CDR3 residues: CSARWGKSTDTQYF. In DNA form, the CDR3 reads TGCAGTGCAAGGTGGGGGAAAAGCACAGATACGCAGTATTTT.

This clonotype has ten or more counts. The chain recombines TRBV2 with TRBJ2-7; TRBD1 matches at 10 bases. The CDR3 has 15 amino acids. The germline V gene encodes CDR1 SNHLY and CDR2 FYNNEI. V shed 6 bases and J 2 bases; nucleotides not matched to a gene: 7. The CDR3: CASSREGQGPYEQYF. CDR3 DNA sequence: TGTGCCAGCAGCCGGGAGGGACAGGGGCCCTACGAGCAGTACTTC.

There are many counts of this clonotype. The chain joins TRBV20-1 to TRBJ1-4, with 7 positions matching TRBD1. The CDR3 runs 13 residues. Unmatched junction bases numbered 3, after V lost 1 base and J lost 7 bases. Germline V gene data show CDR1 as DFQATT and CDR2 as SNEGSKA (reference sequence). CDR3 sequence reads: CSARGTGGEKLFF. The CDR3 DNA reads TGCAGTGCTAGAGGGACAGGAGGTGAAAAACTGTTTTTT.

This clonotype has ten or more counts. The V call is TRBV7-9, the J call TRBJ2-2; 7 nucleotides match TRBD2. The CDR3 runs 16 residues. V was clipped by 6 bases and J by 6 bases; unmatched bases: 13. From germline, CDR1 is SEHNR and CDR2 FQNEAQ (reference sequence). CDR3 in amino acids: CASRRRGGPEAGELFF. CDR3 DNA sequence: TGTGCCAGCAGAAGACGGGGAGGGCCCGAGGCCGGGGAGCTGTTTTTT.

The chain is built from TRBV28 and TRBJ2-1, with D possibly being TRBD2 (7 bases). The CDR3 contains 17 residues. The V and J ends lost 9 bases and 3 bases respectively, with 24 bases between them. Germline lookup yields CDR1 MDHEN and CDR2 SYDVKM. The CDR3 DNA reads TGTGCCAGTAAAAACCCCCGGGGGGCTAGCTTCTACAATGAGCAGTTCTTC. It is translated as CASKNPRGASFYNEQFF.

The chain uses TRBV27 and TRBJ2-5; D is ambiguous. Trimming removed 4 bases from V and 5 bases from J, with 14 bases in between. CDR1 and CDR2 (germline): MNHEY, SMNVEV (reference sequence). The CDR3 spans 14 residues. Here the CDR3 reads CASSYSPFGETQYF. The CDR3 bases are TGTGCCAGCAGTTATAGCCCCTTTGGTGAGACCCAGTACTTC.

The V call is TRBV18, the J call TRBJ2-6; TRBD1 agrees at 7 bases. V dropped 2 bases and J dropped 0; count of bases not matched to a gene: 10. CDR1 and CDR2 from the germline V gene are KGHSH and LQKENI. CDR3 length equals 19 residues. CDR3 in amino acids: CASSPWDSAFVSGANVLTF. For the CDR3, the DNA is TGTGCCAGCTCACCATGGGACAGCGCCTTCGTCTCTGGGGCCAACGTCCTGACTTTC.

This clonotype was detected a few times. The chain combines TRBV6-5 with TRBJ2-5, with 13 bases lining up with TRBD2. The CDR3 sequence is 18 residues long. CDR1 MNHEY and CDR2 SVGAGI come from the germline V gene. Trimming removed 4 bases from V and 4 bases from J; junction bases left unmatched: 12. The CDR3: CASSSTSGRRSWGETQYF. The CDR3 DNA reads TGTGCCAGCAGTTCGACTAGCGGGAGGAGGTCCTGGGGAGAGACCCAGTACTTC.

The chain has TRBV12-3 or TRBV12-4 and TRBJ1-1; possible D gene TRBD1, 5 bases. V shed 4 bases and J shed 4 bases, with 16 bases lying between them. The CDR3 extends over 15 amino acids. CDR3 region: CASSSLGGGFTEAFF. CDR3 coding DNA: TGTGCCAGCAGTTCGCTCGGCGGGGGGTTCACTGAAGCTTTCTTT.

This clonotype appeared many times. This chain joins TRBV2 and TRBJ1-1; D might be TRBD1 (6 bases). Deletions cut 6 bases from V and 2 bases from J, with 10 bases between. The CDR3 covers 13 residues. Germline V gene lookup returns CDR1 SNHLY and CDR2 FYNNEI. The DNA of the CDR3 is TGTGCCAGCAGGAGGACAGATAACACTGAAGCTTTCTTT. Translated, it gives CASRRTDNTEAFF.